The following is a TCR beta chain sequence with its context. Its antigen is unknown. V shed 2 bases and J shed 1 base, with 14 bases lying between them. Germline loops: CDR1 SGHDT, CDR2 YYEEEE. The CDR3 totals 16 residues. The data were obtained in a study of T cell responses to AZD1222 COVID-19 vaccine. Generated by immunoSEQ multiplex PCR, the TCRdb table keeps only in-frame clones and is missing some. Among 130,000 or so clones listed, 80% to 90% were seen once. Study-level results: Baseline serology detected seropositivity in only a handful of AZD1222 recipients. Spike-specific TCR breadth and depth grew following two AZD1222 doses.

The chain employs TRBV5-6 and TRBJ2-3; weak D call: TRBD2 (6 bases). Sequenced here: peripheral blood, sampled 28 days after the second AZD1222 dose. This receptor was obtained from an adult who received the AZD1222 COVID-19 vaccine. This CDR3 reads CASSLPLPGGTDTQYF. The CDR3 DNA reads TGTGCCAGCAGCTTACCCCTCCCGGGGGGCACAGATACGCAGTATTTT.